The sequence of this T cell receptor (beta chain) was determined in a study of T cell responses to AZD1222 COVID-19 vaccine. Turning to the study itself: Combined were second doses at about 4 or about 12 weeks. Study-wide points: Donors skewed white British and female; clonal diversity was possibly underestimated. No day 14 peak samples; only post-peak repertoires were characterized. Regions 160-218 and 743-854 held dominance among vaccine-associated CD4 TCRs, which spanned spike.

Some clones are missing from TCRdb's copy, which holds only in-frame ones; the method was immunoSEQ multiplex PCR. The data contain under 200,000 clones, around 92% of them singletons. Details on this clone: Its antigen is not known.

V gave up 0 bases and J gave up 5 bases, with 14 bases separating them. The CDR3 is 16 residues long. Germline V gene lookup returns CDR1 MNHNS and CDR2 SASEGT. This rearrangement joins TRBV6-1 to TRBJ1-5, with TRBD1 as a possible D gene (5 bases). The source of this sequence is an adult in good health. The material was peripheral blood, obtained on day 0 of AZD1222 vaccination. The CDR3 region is CASSEAGTKGYQPQHF. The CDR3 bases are TGTGCCAGCAGTGAAGCTGGGACCAAGGGCTATCAGCCCCAGCATTTT.